Each of the 26 T cell receptor beta chains below was sequenced from the same sample in a study of T cells after posttransplantation cyclophosphamide (dated by TCRdb to the mid-2010s). The receptor library was made with the immunoSEQ multiplex PCR assay. As stored in TCRdb, this immuneACCESS dataset retains in-frame rearrangements with V and J assigned. A fraction of the clones does not appear; measured against another copy, unresolved V genes explain less than half of the discrepancy, and the remainder lacks a known reason. The sample table records approximately 50,000 clones; 94% of these occur just once. About 3.1% of the sample rests with the top ten. Sample: PBMCs. All receptors derive from a woman in her 30s in good health and a related stem cell transplant donor.

The CDR3 loop is CASSQMTGRHEQYF. The CDR3 bases are TGCGCCAGCAGCCAAATGACAGGGAGGCACGAGCAGTACTTC. The chain employs TRBV4-3 and TRBJ2-7, with a weak D call TRBD1 (7 bases). Germline V gene sequence: CDR1 LGHNA, CDR2 YSLEER. This CDR3 spans 14 amino acids. The V gene lost 2 bases and the J gene lost 5 bases, with 13 bases spanning the gap.

The J gene is TRBJ2-6, the V gene TRBV19; D is possibly TRBD1 (6 bases). The CDR3 is made up of 17 amino acids. Trimming pared 3 bases from V and 0 bases from J, leaving 12 bases between. Looked up from germline, CDR1 is LNHDA and CDR2 is SQIVND (reference sequence). CDR3 residues: CASSIQGWSSGANVLTF. CDR3 nucleotide sequence: TGTGCCAGTAGTATTCAGGGGTGGAGCTCTGGGGCCAACGTCCTGACTTTC.

For the CDR3, the DNA is TGCGCCAGCAGTGAGTCGGTCAATCTAGAAGGGGCCCTCAACACCGGGGAGCTGTTTTTT. Translation gives CASSESVNLEGALNTGELFF. The chain employs TRBV10-2 and TRBJ2-2; tentatively, D is TRBD1 (5 bases). Germline assignment: CDR1 WSHSY and CDR2 SAAADI. Trimming left V 0 bases short and J 2 bases short, with 22 bases between. The length of the CDR3 is 20 residues.

This chain connects TRBV29-1 to TRBJ1-1; D is undetermined. This CDR3 has 13 residues. From germline, CDR1 is SQVTM and CDR2 ANQGSEA. V shed 4 bases and J shed 0 bases, with 9 bases lying between them. The CDR3 DNA is TGCAGCGTTGCTGAGGTCTTGAACACTGAAGCTTTCTTT. Encoded protein: CSVAEVLNTEAFF.

The sample holds one count of this clone. This sequence joins TRBV4-2 and TRBJ2-1, with 9 bases lining up with TRBD2. There are 17 residues in the CDR3. Per germline, CDR1 LGHNA and CDR2 YNFKEQ. Germline trimming cut 4 bases from V and 0 bases from J; bases unmatched to any gene: 7. The CDR3 coding sequence is TGTGCCAGCAGCCTGGGGCGGGGGGGCGTCTCCTACAATGAGCAGTTCTTC. Translating it yields CASSLGRGGVSYNEQFF.

The J gene is TRBJ1-1, the V gene TRBV5-5, with TRBD1 matching over 8 bases. J gave up 5 bases and V 3 bases, and 12 bases lay outside the gene matches. Germline V gene data show CDR1 as SGHKS and CDR2 as YYEKEE (reference sequence). This CDR3 comprises 16 residues. CDR3 nucleotides: TGTGCCAGCAGCTGGACCCGACAGGGGCCGGAGACTGAAGCTTTCTTT. This sequence encodes CASSWTRQGPETEAFF. The variable domain in full, with the rest retrieved from reference TRBV5-5 and TRBJ1-1, is DAGVTQSPTHLIKTRGQQVTLRCSPISGHKSVSWYQQVLGQGPQFIFQYYEKEERGRGNFPDRFSARQFPNYSSELNVNALLLGDSALYLCASSWTRQGPETEAFFGQGTRLTVV.

The rearrangement uses TRBV7-2 and TRBJ1-2; D is undetermined. V was shortened by 0 bases and J by 5 bases, with 7 bases between the two germline ends. Germline V gene data show CDR1 as SGHTA and CDR2 as FQGNSA. This CDR3 region has 13 residues. This CDR3 reads CASSLANGYGYTF. As DNA, the CDR3 is TGTGCCAGCAGCTTAGCGAACGGGTATGGCTACACCTTC.

J is TRBJ2-1 and V is TRBV10-2; D remains ambiguous. The CDR3 has 13 residues. V was cut by 4 bases and J by 9 bases, with 13 bases left in between. CDR1 is WSHSY, CDR2 SAAADI, per germline. This CDR3 is CASSVESAGEQFF. The CDR3 DNA is TGCGCCAGCAGTGTGGAATCGGCAGGTGAGCAGTTCTTC.

The rearrangement uses TRBV5-4 and TRBJ2-3; 9 positions agree with TRBD1. With 4 bases clipped from V and 2 bases from J, the junction kept 8 bases outside the gene matches. This CDR3 spans 16 amino acids. CDR1 SGHNT and CDR2 YYREEE come from the germline V gene (reference sequence). CDR3: CASSRATGGDTDTQYF. The CDR3 nucleotides are TGTGCCAGCAGCAGAGCGACAGGGGGTGACACAGATACGCAGTATTTT.

The CDR3 DNA reads as TGCGCCAGCAGCCAGCCGACAGGGGGTAACTATGGCTACACCTTC. The encoded protein is CASSQPTGGNYGYTF. The gene calls are TRBV4-1 and TRBJ1-2; 9 nucleotides match TRBD1. The V and J ends lost 3 bases and 1 base, in that order; junction bases with no gene match: 3. The V gene's germline CDR1 is MGHRA and CDR2 YSYEKL. The CDR3 is 15 residues long.

The table lists this clone with a few counts. The genes are TRBV4-3 and TRBJ1-1; D may be TRBD1 (6 bases). From germline, CDR1 is LGHNA and CDR2 YSLEER. The CDR3 consists of 16 residues. Trimming took 1 base from V and 4 from J, leaving 16 bases between them. Written as DNA, the CDR3 is TGCGCCAGCAGCCAAGGTTTCAGGGGCCTCTTCACTGAAGCTTTCTTT. This sequence encodes CASSQGFRGLFTEAFF.

This clone was detected once. The chain is built from TRBV7-2 and TRBJ2-3; a possible D gene is TRBD1 (5 bases). With 2 bases removed from V and 1 base from J, the gap between germline ends came to 16 bases. Germline V lookup: CDR1 SGHTA, CDR2 FQGNSA. CDR3 length: 17 amino acids. CDR3 residues: CASSLHPGKGGTDTQYF. CDR3 DNA sequence: TGTGCCAGCAGCTTACACCCAGGGAAAGGAGGCACAGATACGCAGTATTTT. The whole variable domain, filled in from reference TRBV7-2 and TRBJ2-3, reads GAGVSQSPSNKVTEKGKDVELRCDPISGHTALYWYRQSLGQGLEFLIYFQGNSAPDKSGLPSDRFSAERTGGSVSTLTIQRTQQEDSAVYLCASSLHPGKGGTDTQYFGPGTRLTVL.

The V and J genes are TRBV28 and TRBJ1-1; 9 nucleotides align to TRBD1. CDR1 MDHEN and CDR2 SYDVKM come from the germline V gene. V was clipped by 10 bases and J by 2 bases; unmatched bases: 11. CDR3 length equals 15 residues. The CDR3 sequence: CATNPGTGPNTEAFF. The CDR3 DNA reads as TGTGCCACCAACCCCGGGACAGGGCCTAACACTGAAGCTTTCTTT.

The rearrangement joins TRBV19 to TRBJ2-5; 11 nucleotides line up with TRBD2. The V segment lost 5 bases and the J segment 5 bases; nucleotides outside the gene matches: 7. Germline V gene data show CDR1 as LNHDA and CDR2 as SQIVND (reference sequence). CDR3 length: 15 amino acids. The DNA of the CDR3 is TGTGCCAGTAGTCAACTAGCGGGGGTGGATGAGACCCAGTACTTC. Protein sequence: CASSQLAGVDETQYF. Complete variable domain (other parts from reference TRBV19 and TRBJ2-5): DGGITQSPKYLFRKEGQNVTLSCEQNLNHDAMYWYRQDPGQGLRLIYYSQIVNDFQKGDIAEGYSVSREKKESFPLTVTSAQKNPTAFYLCASSQLAGVDETQYFGPGTRLLVL.

The chain uses TRBV21-1 and TRBJ1-5; the listed D gene, TRBD1, was not tested against the DNA. TRBV21-1 is a pseudogene. The CDR3 has 17 amino acids. The CDR3 protein is CASSSRTPGQGNQPQHF. The CDR3 DNA sequence: TGTGCCAGCAGCTCACGGACACCGGGACAGGGAAATCAGCCCCAGCATTTT.

The chain employs TRBV19 and TRBJ2-2; D not resolved. V lost 10 bases, J lost 2 bases, and 17 bases lay in between. The CDR3 loop spans 15 amino acids. Germline V gives CDR1 LNHDA, CDR2 SQIVND (reference sequence). The CDR3 sequence is CATTPARVNTGELFF. CDR3 sequence (DNA): TGTGCCACTACGCCGGCTCGGGTTAACACCGGGGAGCTGTTTTTT.

The chain employs TRBV7-3 and TRBJ2-7; D unclear. CDR3 length: 12 residues. Trimming took off 4 bases at V and 6 bases at J, with 10 bases between the two ends. Germline V gene sequence: CDR1 SGHTA, CDR2 FQGTGA. CDR3 region: CASSSNRGEQYF. DNA for the CDR3: TGTGCCAGCAGCTCCAATAGAGGCGAGCAGTACTTC.

The chain carries TRBV27 and TRBJ2-7; weak D call: TRBD1 (5 bases). The germline V gene encodes CDR1 MNHEY and CDR2 SMNVEV (reference sequence). The CDR3 totals 14 residues. Trimming left V 0 bases short and J 3 bases short, with 9 bases between. The CDR3 DNA follows: TGTGCCAGCAGTTTATCGGGGCAGTTCTACGAGCAGTACTTC. It yields the protein CASSLSGQFYEQYF.

The gene calls are TRBV30 and TRBJ2-3, with a tentative D call TRBD1 (5 bases). V was clipped by 3 bases and J by 0 bases, with 10 bases between them. Germline CDR1 reads GTSNPN; CDR2 reads SVGIG (reference sequence). The CDR3 loop spans 14 amino acids. The CDR3 spells CAWRKGVSTDTQYF. The CDR3 DNA is TGTGCCTGGAGAAAAGGGGTTAGCACAGATACGCAGTATTTT.

This chain joins TRBV7-3 and TRBJ1-2; 7 nucleotides match TRBD1. The CDR3 is 16 residues long. V shed 1 base, J shed 2 bases, and the junction held 7 bases outside the gene matches. Germline CDR1 reads SGHTA; CDR2 reads FQGTGA. CDR3 in amino acids: CASSLRGGGLNYGYTF. For the CDR3, the DNA is TGTGCCAGCAGCTTAAGAGGAGGGGGCCTAAACTATGGCTACACCTTC.

This chain links TRBV6-1 with TRBJ1-2; 8 nucleotides align to TRBD1. The CDR3 is 15 amino acids. Germline lookup yields CDR1 MNHNS and CDR2 SASEGT. Unmatched junction bases numbered 7, after V lost 3 bases and J lost 4 bases. The CDR3 region has the DNA TGTGCCAGCAGTGAGGGTTCAGGGGGCTCCTATGGCTACACCTTC. It encodes CASSEGSGGSYGYTF.

The CDR3 loop is CASSYLTGAVLLLHF. CDR3 DNA: TGTGCCAGCAGTTACCTGACAGGGGCCGTCCTACTCCTCCACTTT. The V call is TRBV6-6, the J call TRBJ1-6; 8 bases line up with TRBD1. The CDR3 length is 15 residues. The trim removed 2 bases at V and 15 bases at J, leaving 12 bases unmatched. Germline loops: CDR1 MNHNY, CDR2 SVGAGI (reference sequence).

The V and J genes are TRBV5-1 and TRBJ2-5; perhaps TRBD1 as D (5 bases). The V end lost 1 base, the J end lost 4 bases, and 14 bases lay between the germline ends. The CDR3 is 15 residues long. In germline, CDR1 is SGHRS, CDR2 YFSETQ. CDR3 loop: CASSLKPGWGETQYF. For the CDR3, the DNA is TGCGCCAGCAGCTTGAAGCCAGGGTGGGGAGAGACCCAGTACTTC.

The genes are TRBV7-9 and TRBJ2-5, with 8 positions matching TRBD1. From germline, CDR1 is SEHNR and CDR2 FQNEAQ (reference sequence). V was clipped by 4 bases and J by 5 bases; unmatched bases: 12. This CDR3 has 16 residues. The CDR3 DNA reads as TGTGCCAGCAGCTCCCCCGGGAACAGGGGGTCGGAGACCCAGTACTTC. This translates into CASSSPGNRGSETQYF.

The chain is built from TRBV5-8 and TRBJ1-1; no clear D. Germline loops: CDR1 SGHTS, CDR2 YDEGEE. The CDR3 extends over 12 amino acids. V was clipped by 5 bases and J by 10 bases, with 15 bases between them. The CDR3 sequence: CASSTSGFRAFF. CDR3 coding DNA: TGTGCCAGCAGTACAAGCGGTTTTAGAGCTTTCTTT.

This clone was picked up one time. The chain combines TRBV9 with TRBJ1-2, with TRBD1 identical over 8 bases. The germline V gene encodes CDR1 SGDLS and CDR2 YYNGEE. This CDR3 is 16 amino acids long. V lost 2 bases, J lost 6 bases, and 12 bases stayed unmatched. The CDR3 spells CASSVLGQGVSDGYTF. CDR3 nucleotides: TGTGCCAGCAGCGTCCTAGGACAGGGAGTCTCGGATGGCTACACCTTC.